This is a list of T cell receptor beta chains from one sample in a study of T cell responses to AZD1222 COVID-19 vaccine. Libraries were prepared by immunoSEQ multiplex PCR; TCRdb keeps only in-frame clonotypes and omits some of them. There are about 130,000 clones in the sample; just over 90% occur only once, and around 1% lies in the top ten. Sample: peripheral blood, taken 28 days after the second AZD1222 dose. Source of these receptors: an adult who received the AZD1222 COVID-19 vaccine. CDR3s include the opening cysteine and the closing phenylalanine or tryptophan. D genes are given only for firm matches. Expanded clones are given a class, and other clones once, few, many or no size at all.

TRBV9	NA	TRBJ1-6	NA	CASSVVDSPLHF	TGTGCCAGCAGCGTAGTTGATTCACCCCTCCACTTT
TRBV7-9	NA	TRBJ1-3	NA	CASSLNGGASGNTIYF	TGTGCCAGCAGCTTAAACGGGGGGGCGTCTGGAAACACCATATATTTT
TRBV7-8	once	TRBJ2-7	NA	CASSLVAGALGQYF	TGTGCCAGCAGCTTAGTGGCAGGGGCCCTCGGGCAGTACTTC
TRBV5-1	NA	TRBJ1-2	NA	CASSFFSGSYGYTF	TGCGCCAGCAGCTTTTTCTCCGGGAGCTATGGCTACACCTTC
TRBV16	NA	TRBJ2-2	TRBD2	CASSQSGLAATGELFF	TGTGCCAGCAGCCAATCCGGCCTAGCGGCCACCGGGGAGCTGTTTTTT
TRBV30	NA	TRBJ1-6	NA	CAWTLDRLGNNSPLHF	TGTGCCTGGACCCTCGACCGCCTGGGGAATAATTCACCCCTCCACTTT
TRBV4-1	NA	TRBJ1-2	NA	CASSQDHRVRTSSNYGYTF	TGCGCCAGCAGCCAAGATCATCGTGTACGCACGAGTTCTAACTATGGCTACACCTTC
TRBV2	NA	TRBJ2-5	NA	CASTEVPFGETQYF	TGTGCCAGCACTGAGGTCCCATTTGGAGAGACCCAGTACTTC
TRBV10-3	NA	TRBJ2-7	TRBD1	CAISGGTGIYEQYF	TGTGCCATCAGTGGGGGGACAGGGATCTACGAGCAGTACTTC
TRBV7-2	NA	TRBJ1-5	NA	CASSLERNQPQHF	TGTGCCAGCAGCTTAGAGAGGAATCAGCCCCAGCATTTT
TRBV27	NA	TRBJ2-2	NA	CASTETSNTGELFF	TGTGCCAGCACCGAAACTAGTAACACCGGGGAGCTGTTTTTT
TRBV5-1	NA	TRBJ2-1	NA	CASSVSGSSYNEQFF	TGCGCCAGCAGCGTTAGCGGTTCTTCCTACAATGAGCAGTTCTTC
TRBV15	NA	TRBJ1-5	NA	CATSSRGPQPQHF	TGTGCCACCAGCAGCCGGGGGCCTCAGCCCCAGCATTTT
TRBV6-5	NA	TRBJ1-1	NA	CASRSPGGTEAFF	TGTGCCAGCAGATCACCTGGGGGCACTGAAGCTTTCTTT
TRBV27	NA	TRBJ2-7	NA	CASSPLPKSYEQYF	TGTGCCAGCAGTCCCTTACCTAAGTCCTACGAGCAGTACTTC
TRBV5-6	NA	TRBJ2-3	NA	CASSPMDRTDTQYF	TGTGCCAGCAGCCCTATGGACCGCACAGATACGCAGTATTTT
TRBV5-1	NA	TRBJ2-3	TRBD2	CASSLVTSGSGTDTQYF	TGCGCCAGCAGCTTGGTCACTAGCGGGAGTGGCACAGATACGCAGTATTTT
TRBV19	NA	TRBJ1-5	NA	CASSISGGGNQPQHF	TGTGCCAGTAGTATCTCTGGGGGAGGAAATCAGCCCCAGCATTTT
TRBV5-5	NA	TRBJ2-5	NA	CASSLEQLQETQYF	TGTGCCAGCAGCTTGGAACAGCTCCAAGAGACCCAGTACTTC
TRBV6-6	NA	TRBJ1-2	NA	CASSYSNLRGYGYTF	TGTGCCAGCAGTTACTCGAATCTGAGAGGCTATGGCTACACCTTC
TRBV19	NA	TRBJ2-1	NA	CASSNPRHLNEQFF	TGTGCCAGTAGTAACCCAAGACACCTCAATGAGCAGTTCTTC
TRBV7-9	NA	TRBJ2-2	TRBD2	CASSPYGSSGSHTGELFF	TGTGCCAGCAGCCCCTATGGTTCTAGCGGGTCCCACACCGGGGAGCTGTTTTTT
TRBV27	few	TRBJ2-7	NA	CASSSRPGAAYEQYF	TGTGCCAGCAGTTCAAGGCCCGGGGCAGCCTACGAGCAGTACTTC
TRBV30	NA	TRBJ1-5	NA	CAWSLTSSRNQPQHF	TGTGCCTGGAGTTTGACAAGCAGCCGCAATCAGCCCCAGCATTTT
TRBV5-1	NA	TRBJ2-5	NA	CARCPQETQYF	TGCGCCAGATGCCCGCAAGAGACCCAGTACTTC
TRBV5-5	few	TRBJ1-5	NA	CASSLLAGQPQHF	TGTGCCAGCAGCTTGCTTGCGGGTCAGCCCCAGCATTTT
TRBV15	NA	TRBJ1-4	NA	CATSRDRSPREKLFF	TGTGCCACCAGCAGAGACCGGAGCCCGCGGGAAAAACTGTTTTTT
TRBV2	NA	TRBJ1-2	TRBD1	CASSGDSLPGDYGYTF	TGTGCCAGCAGTGGGGACAGCCTTCCGGGGGACTATGGCTACACCTTC
TRBV14	few	TRBJ1-1	NA	CASSQIRVVTEAFF	TGTGCCAGCAGCCAAATAAGGGTCGTCACTGAAGCTTTCTTT
TRBV5-6	few	TRBJ1-2	NA	CASTPIDRNYGYTF	TGTGCCAGCACCCCTATTGACAGGAACTATGGCTACACCTTC
TRBV5-4	NA	TRBJ2-7	TRBD1	CASSVPGQGHYEQYF	TGTGCCAGCAGCGTACCGGGACAGGGCCACTACGAGCAGTACTTC
TRBV5-6	NA	TRBJ1-5	NA	CASSLLSNQPQHF	TGTGCCAGCAGCTTGTTATCCAATCAGCCCCAGCATTTT
TRBV5-1	once	TRBJ2-3	TRBD1	CASSKGQGTSTDTQYF	TGCGCCAGCAGCAAAGGACAGGGCACTAGCACAGATACGCAGTATTTT
TRBV3-1/TRBV3-2	NA	TRBJ1-2	NA	CASSRREGTGYTF	TGTGCCAGCAGCCGACGGGAGGGAACTGGCTACACCTTC
TRBV19	NA	TRBJ2-3	TRBD1	CAAGRGTGQTDTQYF	TGTGCCGCTGGGAGGGGGACAGGGCAAACAGATACGCAGTATTTT
TRBV11-1	NA	TRBJ2-3	NA	CASSLGRGIGTDTQYF	TGTGCCAGCAGCTTAGGGAGGGGAATCGGAACAGATACGCAGTATTTT
TRBV2	NA	TRBJ2-7	NA	CASSGELGGNEQYF	TGTGCCAGCAGTGGGGAACTAGGGGGTAACGAGCAGTACTTC
TRBV3-1/TRBV3-2	NA	TRBJ1-6	NA	CASSQDRRGSYNSPLHF	TGTGCCAGCAGCCAAGATCGAAGGGGATCCTATAATTCACCCCTCCACTTT
TRBV15	medium-sized	TRBJ2-6	TRBD2	CATSTSGSGANVLTF	TGTGCCACCAGCACTAGCGGCTCTGGGGCCAACGTCCTGACTTTC
TRBV7-8	NA	TRBJ2-1	TRBD2	CASSPGGLIYDPYNEQFF	TGTGCCAGCAGCCCGGGGGGACTAATATACGATCCATACAATGAGCAGTTCTTC
TRBV9	NA	TRBJ1-3	NA	CASSVSTGISSGNTIYF	TGTGCCAGCAGCGTTTCGACAGGTATTAGCTCTGGAAACACCATATATTTT
TRBV7-9	NA	TRBJ1-2	NA	CASSSGLGGYTF	TGTGCCAGCAGCTCGGGACTCGGGGGCTACACCTTC